This is a list of T cell receptor beta chains from one sample in a study of T cell repertoires in cytomegalovirus infection. Their recognized antigens are unknown. TCRdb independently ran MiXCR on the reads; one entry per CDR3 protein. The sample has about 920,000 distinct CDR3 sequences; 31% are singletons. The specimen was cultured CD8+ T cells from PBMCs, collected from culture after CMV antigen stimulation. The receptor set was obtained from a human donor in good health (CMV status not recorded). Some clones in this sample may be carry-over from other donors' samples. Both conserved end residues are part of each CDR3. A D gene is named only where the DNA matches it firmly. Not every row has a clone size; where given, it reads once, few, many or a size class.

J	D	size	V	DNA	CDR3
TRBJ2-2	TRBD2	.	TRBV7-2	TGTGCCAGCAGCTGGGGACTAGCGGGTGGGACCGGGGAGCTGTTTTTT	CASSWGLAGGTGELFF
TRBJ2-2	.	.	TRBV29-1	TGCAGCGCGAGGGTGGCGGGGGAGCTGTTTTTT	CSARVAGELFF
TRBJ2-5	.	.	TRBV15	TGTGCCACCAGATCAGCTTTTCTCCAAGAGACCCAGTACTTC	CATRSAFLQETQYF
TRBJ2-5	.	once	TRBV6-5	TGTGCCAGCAGTTACTCGACGGTCGGCCCGGAGACCCAGTACTTC	CASSYSTVGPETQYF
TRBJ1-2	.	few	TRBV27	TGTGCCAGCACCCGGATGGGCGGGAGTTATGGCTACACCTTC	CASTRMGGSYGYTF
TRBJ2-2	TRBD1	many	TRBV7-2	TGTGCCAGCAGCTTTGGGACAGGGATCACCGGGGAGCTGTTTTTT	CASSFGTGITGELFF
TRBJ2-2	.	.	TRBV5-5	TGTGCCAGCACCCCGAGGTTCCCCGGGGAGCTGTTTTTT	CASTPRFPGELFF
TRBJ2-5	TRBD2	.	TRBV20-1	TGCAGTGCTAGAGAGGGACTAGCGCCAATTGAGTACTTC	CSAREGLAPIEYF
TRBJ2-1	.	.	TRBV27	TGTGCCAGCAGTTCTAGACTAGTTGGAAGCCTCTACAATGAGCAGTTCTTC	CASSSRLVGSLYNEQFF
TRBJ2-1	.	.	TRBV20-1	TGCAGTGCCACACAATTGGTGGCTCCATACAATGAGCAGTTCTTC	CSATQLVAPYNEQFF
TRBJ1-4	.	few	TRBV7-9	TGTGCCAGCAGCACGGCTGGAGCAACTAATGAAAAACTGTTTTTT	CASSTAGATNEKLFF
TRBJ1-6	.	.	TRBV27	TGTGCCAGCAGTGTCCAGCAAGGGTCTAGTCCCCTCCACTTT	CASSVQQGSSPLHF
TRBJ1-2	.	.	TRBV15	TGTGCCACCAGCAGAGAAGACCCCACTCACTATGGCTACACCTTC	CATSREDPTHYGYTF
TRBJ2-3	.	.	TRBV19	TGTGCCAGTAGTATAGCCCAGGAACAGGATTACACAGATACGCAGTATTTT	CASSIAQEQDYTDTQYF
TRBJ2-1	.	.	TRBV5-4	TGTGCCAGCACCAAGGGGGGGGCCCACAATGAGCAGTTCTTC	CASTKGGAHNEQFF
TRBJ2-7	TRBD2	few	TRBV25-1	TGTGCCAGCAGTGATCTCCGACTAGCGGGGGAGTACGAGCAGTACTTC	CASSDLRLAGEYEQYF
TRBJ2-1	.	.	TRBV6-5	TGTGCCAGCAGTTACGAACCGAAGTCCTACAATGAGCAGTTCTTC	CASSYEPKSYNEQFF
TRBJ1-6	.	.	TRBV12-3/TRBV12-4	TGTGCCAGCAGACGTCATTCACCCCTCCACTTT	CASRRHSPLHF
TRBJ1-2	.	few	TRBV19	TGTGCCAGTAGTAACGGGCTTGGGAGCTATGGCTACACCTTC	CASSNGLGSYGYTF
TRBJ1-5	.	few	TRBV6-2/TRBV6-3	TGTGCCAGCAGTTACCTCCCACAGATCAGCAATCAGCCCCAGCATTTT	CASSYLPQISNQPQHF
TRBJ2-2	.	few	TRBV7-6	TGTGCCAGCAGTCAAGAGGGCAGGGCCAATGAGGGGACCGGGGAGCTGTTTTTT	CASSQEGRANEGTGELFF
TRBJ2-3	.	many	TRBV7-7	TGTGCTAGCAGAGCCACCGGGACACCTAGCACAGATACGCAGTATTTT	CASRATGTPSTDTQYF
TRBJ2-2	.	.	TRBV7-3	TGTGCCAGCAGCCCCCTGCTTGAGAACACCGGGGAGCTGTTTTTT	CASSPLLENTGELFF
TRBJ1-2	TRBD1	few	TRBV10-3	TGTGCCATCAGGACCATCGTACAGGGGGCGGATGGCTACACCTTC	CAIRTIVQGADGYTF
TRBJ1-4	.	.	TRBV6-1	TGTGCCAGCAGTTATGAAGGGGAAAAACTGTTTTTT	CASSYEGEKLFF
TRBJ2-3	TRBD2	.	TRBV12-3/TRBV12-4	TGTGCCAGCAGTTTAGGTCCAGCGGGGGGCCCATGGGATACGCAGTATTTT	CASSLGPAGGPWDTQYF
TRBJ2-7	TRBD1	once	TRBV20-1	TGCAGTGCTAGAGAACAAGGGGGCCACGAGCAGTACTTC	CSAREQGGHEQYF
TRBJ2-7	TRBD1	.	TRBV7-9	TGTGCCAGCAGCCCCAGAAAGGGGGCAGAAACCTACGAGCAGTACTTC	CASSPRKGAETYEQYF
TRBJ2-5	.	.	TRBV3-1	TGTGCCAGCAGTCAAGATCCTCCAAGGTATACCGAAGAGACCCAGTACTTC	CASSQDPPRYTEETQYF
TRBJ2-1	.	.	TRBV11-2	TGTGCCAGCAGCTTAGTTTATAGGGGCGGAGATGAGCAGTTCTTC	CASSLVYRGGDEQFF
TRBJ1-2	.	.	TRBV11-2	TGTGCCAGCAGCTCGGGGAGGGCCACAACCTATGGCTACACCTTC	CASSSGRATTYGYTF
TRBJ2-7	.	.	TRBV2	TGTGCCACCGCCTCCAGGGTCGAGCAGTACTTC	CATASRVEQYF
TRBJ2-3	TRBD2	many	TRBV7-2	TGTGCCAGCAGCTTAGTGGGGGGGGGTCCAGATACGCAGTATTTT	CASSLVGGGPDTQYF
TRBJ2-5	.	once	TRBV20-1	TGCAGTGCTAGAGATCGCGGGATCCAAGAGACCCAGTACTTC	CSARDRGIQETQYF
TRBJ2-1	.	.	TRBV10-3	TGTGCCATCAGTGAGTCGAATCAGGGATACAATGAGCAGTTCTTC	CAISESNQGYNEQFF
TRBJ1-6	.	.	TRBV27	TGTGCCAGCAGTTTCGGGGGGCTATCCTATAATTCACCCCTCCACTTT	CASSFGGLSYNSPLHF
TRBJ2-2	.	.	TRBV27	TGTGCCAGCAGTATGGGGGGCGGCACCGGGGAGCTGTTTTTT	CASSMGGGTGELFF
TRBJ2-1	TRBD2	few	TRBV28	TGTGCCAGCAGTCCCGTACTAGCGTCAAACAATGAGCAGTTCTTC	CASSPVLASNNEQFF
TRBJ1-4	.	few	TRBV9	TGTGCCAGCAGCGTAGGCAGGGGCGCTAATGAAAAACTGTTTTTT	CASSVGRGANEKLFF
TRBJ2-3	TRBD2	many	TRBV7-6	TGTGCCAGCAGCCGATGGACTAGCGGGGTCACAGATACGCAGTATTTT	CASSRWTSGVTDTQYF
TRBJ1-4	.	.	TRBV6-5	TGTGCCAGCAGACACCCCGGCGGGACTAATGAAAAACTGTTTTTT	CASRHPGGTNEKLFF
TRBJ1-1	.	many	TRBV27	TGTGCCAGCAGTTTATTGAGTGAGGGGTGGAGCACTGAAGCTTTCTTT	CASSLLSEGWSTEAFF
TRBJ1-5	TRBD1	many	TRBV12-3/TRBV12-4	TGTGCCAGCAGCGTCCGCCGGACAGGGGACTATCAGCCCCAGCATTTT	CASSVRRTGDYQPQHF
TRBJ1-1	TRBD1	few	TRBV11-2	TGTGCCAGCAGTTTCCGGACAGGGGGCGGCATGAACACTGAAGCTTTCTTT	CASSFRTGGGMNTEAFF
TRBJ1-5	.	many	TRBV6-5	TGTGCCAGCAGTTACCGGGCTAGCAATCAGCCCCAGCATTTT	CASSYRASNQPQHF
TRBJ2-5	TRBD1	many	TRBV7-9	TGTGCCAGCAGCTTCCCCCGGACAGGCCATCAAGAGACCCAGTACTTC	CASSFPRTGHQETQYF
TRBJ1-5	.	few	TRBV4-3	TGCGCCAGCAGCCAGCGGGACGGACCTAATCAGCCCCAGCATTTT	CASSQRDGPNQPQHF
TRBJ2-1	.	few	TRBV19	TGTGCCAGTAGTATAGGAGTGGCGAATGAGCAGTTCTTC	CASSIGVANEQFF
TRBJ1-6	.	few	TRBV6-2/TRBV6-3	TGTGCCACCTGGACGGTCCTTTATAATTCACCCCTCCACTTT	CATWTVLYNSPLHF
TRBJ2-1	.	.	TRBV4-1	TGCGCCAGCAGCCAAGAACGACTTTCAACTTACAATGAGCAGTTCTTC	CASSQERLSTYNEQFF
TRBJ1-1	.	many	TRBV7-3	TGTGCCAGCAGCTTAACAGACGAACTGAACACTGAAGCTTTCTTT	CASSLTDELNTEAFF
TRBJ1-1	TRBD1	.	TRBV5-1	TGCGCCAGCAGCACCCGACAGGGATCTTTAGGGCTGAACACTGAAGCTTTCTTT	CASSTRQGSLGLNTEAFF
TRBJ2-3	TRBD2	.	TRBV4-3	TGCGCCAGCAGCCACCGACTAGCGGGGTCTAGCACAGATACGCAGTATTTT	CASSHRLAGSSTDTQYF
TRBJ2-5	.	.	TRBV20-1	TGCAGTGCTACGGGCCCGGAGTCCTTC	CSATGPESF
TRBJ1-2	.	.	TRBV19	TGTGCCAGTAGTATAGATCTCAACAGCTTTCTACCTTATGGCTACACCTTC	CASSIDLNSFLPYGYTF
TRBJ2-1	.	.	TRBV19	TGTGCCAGTAGGGACAATTTTCGCTACAATGAGCAGTTCTTC	CASRDNFRYNEQFF